These 14 T cell receptor beta chains were sequenced from one sample in a study of cytomegalovirus exposure and HLA in healthy donors. PCR amplification relied on 60 Vbeta primers (plus 13 Jbeta primers). The repertoire was sequenced with immunoSEQ multiplex PCR; TCRdb's copy has only in-frame clones and lacks some. The sample has approximately 180,000 clones; 80% to 85% are singletons. Sequencing was carried out using PBMCs. The receptor source for this set is a woman in her twenties or thirties in good health and CMV-seronegative.

The rearrangement links TRBV29-1 to TRBJ2-1, with D tentatively TRBD1 (6 bases). The CDR3 has 13 residues. V lost 7 bases and J 0 bases, leaving 10 bases between the germline ends. CDR1 SQVTM and CDR2 ANQGSEA come from the germline V gene. The chain's CDR3 is CSGTGSSYNEQFF. The CDR3 bases are TGCAGCGGTACAGGGAGCTCCTACAATGAGCAGTTCTTC.

The chain uses TRBV6-1 and TRBJ1-5; D might be TRBD1 (5 bases). Germline V gives CDR1 MNHNS, CDR2 SASEGT. The V and J ends lost 7 bases and 5 bases respectively, with 18 bases between them. This CDR3 region has 15 residues. The CDR3 is CASTRGGVRDQPQHF. DNA of the CDR3: TGTGCCAGCACTCGGGGAGGGGTAAGGGATCAGCCCCAGCATTTT.

This CDR3 reads CASSPQAFGTGAYEQYF. The CDR3 DNA reads TGTGCCAGCAGTCCACAGGCCTTCGGGACAGGGGCCTACGAGCAGTACTTC. The chain recombines TRBV28 with TRBJ2-7; 10 nucleotides match TRBD1. Looked up from germline, CDR1 is MDHEN and CDR2 is SYDVKM. J lost 2 bases, V lost 5 bases, and 12 bases had no gene match. This CDR3 is built from 17 residues.

This chain uses TRBV5-1 with TRBJ2-1; 7 bases are shared with TRBD2. The V gene end was trimmed by 4 bases and the J gene end by 0 bases; junction bases not matched to a gene: 7. Germline V gene sequence: CDR1 SGHRS, CDR2 YFSETQ. This CDR3 is built from 16 residues. For the CDR3, the DNA is TGCGCCAGCAGCCTCTCAAGCGGGAACTCCTACAATGAGCAGTTCTTC. It specifies CASSLSSGNSYNEQFF.

This clone was detected only a few times. The gene calls are TRBV4-1 and TRBJ2-7; D is possibly TRBD1 (6 bases). The germline V gene has CDR1 MGHRA and CDR2 YSYEKL. The CDR3 sequence is 12 residues long. Trimming removed 4 bases at V and 7 bases at J, with 11 bases between. DNA for the CDR3: TGCGCCAGCAGCCTTCAGGGGCGTGAGCAGTACTTC. Translation: CASSLQGREQYF.

This clone was detected only a few times. The chain couples TRBV28 to TRBJ1-5, with D perhaps matching TRBD1 (6 bases). The V end was cut by 1 base, the J end by 4 bases, with 14 bases between. Looked up from germline, CDR1 is MDHEN and CDR2 is SYDVKM. There are 16 residues in the CDR3. The CDR3 reads CASSLSQGRRNQPQHF. CDR3 coding DNA: TGTGCCAGCAGTTTATCACAGGGTCGGCGGAATCAGCCCCAGCATTTT.

CDR3 amino acids: CASSSDRILTDTQYF. As DNA, the CDR3 is TGTGCCAGCAGTTCCGACAGGATCCTCACAGATACGCAGTATTTT. The gene calls are TRBV6-6 and TRBJ2-3, with D perhaps matching TRBD1 (6 bases). The CDR3 totals 15 residues. V was shortened by 4 bases and J by 2 bases, with 13 bases between the two germline ends. The germline V gene has CDR1 MNHNY and CDR2 SVGAGI (reference sequence).

V usage is TRBV5-5 and J usage is TRBJ2-5; 8 bases agree with TRBD1. The CDR3 extends over 16 amino acids. Germline values: CDR1 SGHKS, CDR2 YYEKEE (reference sequence). The junction had 6 bases not matched to a gene; V was cut back by 0 bases and J by 2 bases. The CDR3: CASSLVRGTGQETQYF. CDR3 in DNA: TGTGCCAGCAGCTTGGTGCGAGGGACAGGACAAGAGACCCAGTACTTC. Drawing the rest from reference TRBV5-5 and TRBJ2-5, the complete variable domain is DAGVTQSPTHLIKTRGQQVTLRCSPISGHKSVSWYQQVLGQGPQFIFQYYEKEERGRGNFPDRFSARQFPNYSSELNVNALLLGDSALYLCASSLVRGTGQETQYFGPGTRLLVL.

V and J are TRBV7-8 and TRBJ1-2; TRBD1 might be the D (5 bases). Germline CDR1 SGHVS, CDR2 FQNEAQ. The CDR3 consists of 14 residues. The germline V and J ends were trimmed by 5 bases and 2 bases, with 12 bases remaining between them. CDR3 in DNA: TGTGCCAGCAGCCCACGCGGGGGGAACTATGGCTACACCTTC. This sequence encodes CASSPRGGNYGYTF. The full variable domain, with the rest looked up from reference TRBV7-8 and TRBJ1-2, is GAGVSQSPRYKVAKRGQDVALRCDPISGHVSLFWYQQALGQGPEFLTYFQNEAQLDKSGLPSDRFFAERPEGSVSTLKIQRTQQEDSAVYLCASSPRGGNYGYTFGSGTRLTVV.

This chain joins TRBV4-2 and TRBJ1-1; TRBD1 might be the D (5 bases). This CDR3 is built from 15 residues. Trimming removed 3 bases from V and 1 base from J, with 12 bases in between. Looked up from germline, CDR1 is LGHNA and CDR2 is YNFKEQ. Here the CDR3 reads CASSQGPGQNTEAFF. The CDR3 coding sequence is TGTGCCAGCAGCCAGGGGCCCGGACAGAACACTGAAGCTTTCTTT.

This clone appeared a single time. The V gene is TRBV7-2, the J gene TRBJ1-5; D is unresolved. This CDR3 spans 15 amino acids. With 0 bases removed from V and 6 bases from J, the gap between germline ends came to 12 bases. Germline CDR1 reads SGHTA; CDR2 reads FQGNSA. Here the CDR3 DNA reads TGTGCCAGCAGCTTAGCAGCAGCCCCGGGTCAGCCCCAGCATTTT. Translating gives CASSLAAAPGQPQHF.

This chain links TRBV5-1 with TRBJ2-3; D is unclear. Germline CDR1 SGHRS, CDR2 YFSETQ. The CDR3 length is 14 residues. Trimming removed 2 bases at V and 0 bases at J, with 7 bases between. The CDR3 nucleotides are TGCGCCAGCAGCTTAGCAGGTAGCACAGATACGCAGTATTTT. It specifies CASSLAGSTDTQYF. The full variable domain, in which reference TRBV5-1 and TRBJ2-3 provide the parts outside the CDR3, is KAGVTQTPRYLIKTRGQQVTLSCSPISGHRSVSWYQQTPGQGLQFLFEYFSETQRNKGNFPGRFSGRQFSNSRSEMNVSTLELGDSALYLCASSLAGSTDTQYFGPGTRLTVL.

This clone has at least ten counts. V usage is TRBV10-1 and J usage is TRBJ1-1; the D is unclear. The CDR3 is 12 residues long. Between the trimmed V and J ends, which lost 3 bases and 2 bases, there was a span of 4 bases. Germline CDR1 reads WNHNN; CDR2 reads SYGVQD (reference sequence). For the CDR3, the DNA is TGCGCCAGCAGTGACAGAAACACTGAAGCTTTCTTT. It specifies CASSDRNTEAFF.

The V gene is TRBV28, the J gene TRBJ2-1; no clear D gene. Trimming pared 2 bases from V and 8 bases from J, leaving 10 bases between. This CDR3 comprises 13 residues. Germline lookup yields CDR1 MDHEN and CDR2 SYDVKM. This CDR3 is CASSLSRPDEQFF. CDR3 in DNA: TGTGCCAGCAGTTTAAGCAGGCCGGATGAGCAGTTCTTC. The whole variable domain, remainder taken from reference TRBV28 and TRBJ2-1, is DVKVTQSSRYLVKRTGEKVFLECVQDMDHENMFWYRQDPGLGLRLIYFSYDVKMKEKGDIPEGYSVSREKKERFSLILESASTNQTSMYLCASSLSRPDEQFFGPGTRLTVL.